The T cell receptor (beta chain) described here comes from a study of regulatory T cells in long-lasting Graves disease. This clonotype appeared many times. Time point: newly diagnosed GD, antithyroid drugs for less than 3 months. Generation of the TCR library employed RNA extracted from PBMCs. There are 16 residues in the CDR3. Germline V gene lookup returns CDR1 SGHNT and CDR2 YENEEA. The ends lost 1 base at V and 6 bases at J; junction bases unmatched: 4. Investigators prepared the TCR beta libraries by applying iRepertoire HTBI primers and Arm-PCR of CDR3 regions. TCRdb re-called the multiplex PCR reads through MiXCR, storing one row per CDR3 protein. The sample has around 500,000 distinct CDR3 sequences, approximately 15% seen once. The same sample was also used in a study of T cells in Graves' hyperthyroidism and ophthalmopathy.

The chain couples TRBV11-3 to TRBJ2-3; 13 bases line up with TRBD2. The receptor was isolated from a man under 40 with Graves disease. The sequencing used peripheral blood mononuclear cells (PBMCs), collected at new diagnosis, from a patient treated with antithyroid drugs. CDR3 sequence (DNA): TGTGCCAGCAGCTTAGGGACTAGCGGGAGTTTTGATACGCAGTATTTT. Translation gives CASSLGTSGSFDTQYF. Complete variable domain (other parts from reference TRBV11-3 and TRBJ2-3): EAGVVQSPRYKIIEKKQPVAFWCNPISGHNTLYWYLQNLGQGPELLIRYENEEAVDDSQLPKDRFSAERLKGVDSTLKIQPAELGDSAVYLCASSLGTSGSFDTQYFGPGTRLTVL.